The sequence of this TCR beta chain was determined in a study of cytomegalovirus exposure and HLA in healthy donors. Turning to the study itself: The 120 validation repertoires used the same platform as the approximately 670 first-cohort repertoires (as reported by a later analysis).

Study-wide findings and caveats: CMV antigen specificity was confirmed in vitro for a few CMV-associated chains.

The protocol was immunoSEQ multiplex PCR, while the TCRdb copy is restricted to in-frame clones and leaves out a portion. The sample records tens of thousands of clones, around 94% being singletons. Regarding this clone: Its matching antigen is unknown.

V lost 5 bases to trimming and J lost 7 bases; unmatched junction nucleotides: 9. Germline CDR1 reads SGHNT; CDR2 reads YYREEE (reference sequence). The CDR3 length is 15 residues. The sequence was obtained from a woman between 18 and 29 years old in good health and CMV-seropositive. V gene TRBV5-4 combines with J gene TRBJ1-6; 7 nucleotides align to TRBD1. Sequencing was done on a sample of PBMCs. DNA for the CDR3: TGTGCCAGCAGTCCCAGGACAGGCTTAAATTCACCCCTCCACTTT. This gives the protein CASSPRTGLNSPLHF.